Following are 5 T cell receptor beta chains from one sample sequenced in a study of cytomegalovirus exposure and HLA in healthy donors. 60 Vbeta and 13 Jbeta primers were used in PCR. Produced via immunoSEQ multiplex PCR; TCRdb's table is partial and in-frame only. The data contain just under 65,000 clones, about four fifths of them seen just once; the ten biggest clones take up less than 5%. Sequencing input: PBMCs. The receptors derive from a young woman in good health and CMV-seronegative.

The V call is TRBV20-1, the J call TRBJ1-1, with D unclear. Germline V CDR1 and CDR2: DFQATT, SNEGSKA (reference sequence). The CDR3 covers 10 residues. The CDR3 coding sequence is TGCCCTTCCTATAACACTGAAGCTTTCTTT. Translated: CPSYNTEAFF.

This chain connects TRBV4-2 to TRBJ2-1, with 9 bases that match TRBD1. V was clipped by 0 bases and J by 0 bases; unmatched bases: 3. This CDR3 is 17 amino acids long. Germline CDR1 is LGHNA and CDR2 is YNFKEQ. The CDR3 DNA reads as TGTGCCAGCAGCCAAGATGGGACAGGGTCCTCCTACAATGAGCAGTTCTTC. Its protein is CASSQDGTGSSYNEQFF.

V usage is TRBV4-1 and J usage is TRBJ1-2; D is uncertain. The germline V gene encodes CDR1 MGHRA and CDR2 YSYEKL. V lost 4 bases to trimming and J lost 0 bases, with 12 bases between them. The CDR3 length is 15 residues. The CDR3 bases are TGCGCCAGCAGCCTGTCAACAGCACCTAACTATGGCTACACCTTC. Translated, it gives CASSLSTAPNYGYTF.

J is TRBJ2-7 and V is TRBV30, with D tentatively TRBD2 (6 bases). The CDR3 spans 13 residues. CDR1 is GTSNPN and CDR2 is SVGIG in the germline V gene (reference sequence). V lost 2 bases to trimming and J lost 5 bases, with 13 bases between them. The CDR3 coding sequence is TGTGCCTGGAGTCAGGACTACGAGGACGAGCAGTACTTC. Residues: CAWSQDYEDEQYF. Variable domain in full (rest from reference TRBV30 and TRBJ2-7): SQTIHQWPATLVQPVGSPLSLECTVEGTSNPNLYWYRQAAGRGLQLLFYSVGIGQISSEVPQNLSASRPQDRQFILSSKKLLLSDSGFYLCAWSQDYEDEQYFGPGTRLTVT.

This clone was seen only once. CDR3 DNA sequence: TGTGCCAGCAGCTTACGGGGGGCCAGCACAGATACGCAGTATTTT. This gives the protein CASSLRGASTDTQYF. The V and J genes are TRBV7-2 and TRBJ2-3; D is perhaps TRBD2 (7 bases). Per germline, CDR1 SGHTA and CDR2 FQGNSA. V lost 2 bases and J lost 0, with 9 bases in between. The CDR3 length is 15 residues. The variable domain in full, with the rest retrieved from reference TRBV7-2 and TRBJ2-3, is GAGVSQSPSNKVTEKGKDVELRCDPISGHTALYWYRQSLGQGLEFLIYFQGNSAPDKSGLPSDRFSAERTGGSVSTLTIQRTQQEDSAVYLCASSLRGASTDTQYFGPGTRLTVL.